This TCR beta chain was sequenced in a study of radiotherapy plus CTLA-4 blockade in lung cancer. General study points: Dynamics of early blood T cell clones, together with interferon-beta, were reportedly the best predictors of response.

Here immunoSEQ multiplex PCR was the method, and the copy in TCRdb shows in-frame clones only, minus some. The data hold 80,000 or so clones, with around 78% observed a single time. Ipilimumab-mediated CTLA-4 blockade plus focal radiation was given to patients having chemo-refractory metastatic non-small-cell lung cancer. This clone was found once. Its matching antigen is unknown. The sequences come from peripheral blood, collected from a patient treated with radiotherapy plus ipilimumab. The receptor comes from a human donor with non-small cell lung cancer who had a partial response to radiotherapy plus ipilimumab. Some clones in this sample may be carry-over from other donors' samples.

The CDR3 region is CASSARSAGGTDTQYF. The CDR3 nucleotides are TGTGCCAGCAGCGCACGGTCGGCGGGGGGCACAGATACGCAGTATTTT. The chain joins TRBV5-4 to TRBJ2-3, with 7 positions matching TRBD2. V lost 4 bases to trimming and J lost 1 base; unmatched junction nucleotides: 9. This CDR3 has 16 amino acids. CDR1 SGHNT and CDR2 YYREEE come from the germline V gene (reference sequence).